Described below is a single T cell receptor (beta chain) sequence and its context. It has no known antigen specificity. Per-nucleotide qualities are absent, and no much larger clonotype sits a single base away. The record originates from a study of blood T cell repertoires in COVID-19 (dated by TCRdb to the early 2020s). A note on the overall study: Samples covering the acute and convalescent phases of COVID-19 were provided by collaborators in the United States, Italy and Spain. The prospective study material was composed of cDNA or gDNA derived from T cells, B-cell-depleted T cells, or PBMCs. Subjects who had been exposed to COVID-19, were actively infected with it, or had recovered from it provided the deeply sampled blood TCRbeta repertoires that made up the dataset. A freely available public database, intended as a resource for researchers studying the immune response to SARS-CoV-2, is where the repertoires were released. Samples were obtained from the ongoing ImmuneRACE study (first 160 participants) and from 1,254 subjects provided by 6 global collaborators. Nearly every sample came with metadata listing a de-identified subject ID, COVID-19 status, age in years and sex. HLA class I and class II types, where available, came from metadata supplied by the sample provider rather than from assay-based typing. General study outcomes and caveats: Clinical and demographic metadata were provided uncurated, with the amount varying by source and participant.

V and J lose 2 bases and 5 bases, and a span of 6 bases separates them. The CDR3 contains 11 residues, cysteine and phenylalanine counted. CDR3 DNA only is kept here, 33 bases in frame from base 1. CDR1 and CDR2, per the germline V gene, are SQVTM and ANQGSEA. TCRbeta CDR3 regions were amplified from genomic DNA using the immunoSEQ Assay, a bias-controlled multiplex PCR. The authors processed their data as follows. The number of nucleated cells in each sample was estimated from the amplification of reference gene primers within the assay. To quantify the absolute abundance of each unique TCRbeta CDR3 rearrangement, sequence reads were collapsed and filtered. For each sample, productive Simpson clonality was calculated by taking the square root of Simpson's diversity index across productive rearrangements. Entries here come from immuneACCESS through TCRdb and include only in-frame sequences with V and J called. Some clones fail to appear in such tables; in the studies checked, an unresolved V gene covers under half of the shortfall, and the cause of the remainder is unknown. The DNA was the basis for D and trimming; V, J and clone size are from that table. This sample comprises about 270,000 clones, 80% to 90% of them detected only once. The ten largest clonotypes hold roughly 2.5% of the sample.

In the prospective study, participants were roughly 18 to 95 years old, resided in fewer than 25 geographic areas of the United States, and were enrolled through a virtual design. In the prospective study, cohorts were assigned on the basis of participant-reported clinical history obtained from a screening survey and a study questionnaire. ImmuneRACE Cohort 3 recovered participants were defined by two consecutive negative NP/OP PCR tests, healthcare professional clearance, or symptom resolution. Mobile phlebotomists in the prospective study collected whole blood, serum and a nasopharyngeal or oropharyngeal swab from every participant. Participants in the prospective study had the option to provide additional blood draws and questionnaires over a roughly 2-month period. Before DNA extraction, prospective study blood samples were shipped either frozen or at room temperature.

Sequencing used PBMCs or T cells enriched from blood (not recorded which). This sequence originates from a woman aged 18-30 years who had recovered from COVID-19. The chain is assembled from TRBV29-1 and TRBJ1-1; perhaps TRBD1 is the D gene, with 5 bases matching. The bases read TGCAGCGTTGAAAAGGGGACTGAAGCTTTCTTT. This gives the protein CSVEKGTEAFF. Here the CDR3 is joined to the reference TRBV29-1 and TRBJ1-1 genes, and the full variable domain is: SAVISQKPSRDICQRGTSLTIQCQVDSQVTMMFWYRQQPGQSLTLIATANQGSEATYESGFVIDKFPISRPNLTFSTLTVSNMSPEDSSIYLCSVEKGTEAFFGQGTRLTVV.